These 28 T cell receptor beta chains share one sample of origin, sequenced in a study of shared clonotypes between healthy human individuals. Sequenced by immunoSEQ multiplex PCR; TCRdb stores in-frame clones only, minus some. The sample records about 2.3 million clones, around 90% being singletons. Sequencing was performed on naive CD4+ T cells from PBMCs. Subset reported: CD45RA+ positively selected. The receptors derive from a man aged 18-30 years in good health. Some clones in this sample may be carry-over from other donors' samples.

Details on this clone: Other DNA sequences from this sample encode an identical CDR3 as well. J is TRBJ2-7 and V is TRBV6-6; D unresolved. The CDR3 is 12 amino acids. Germline loops: CDR1 MNHNY, CDR2 SVGAGI (reference sequence). The ends were cut back, 4 bases at V and 0 bases at J, with 4 bases in the middle. The CDR3 sequence is CASSSDSYEQYF. The CDR3 DNA follows: TGTGCCAGCAGTTCCGACTCCTACGAGCAGTACTTC.

This chain connects TRBV5-1 to TRBJ2-7; D assignment may be TRBD1 or TRBD2 (5 bases each). CDR1 SGHRS and CDR2 YFSETQ come from the germline V gene. V gave up 0 bases and J gave up 3 bases, with 16 bases separating them. The CDR3 is 16 amino acids. CDR3 nucleotides: TGCGCCAGCAGCTTGGGGGACCGCCCAGGGCACTACGAGCAGTACTTC. Residues: CASSLGDRPGHYEQYF.

In the case of this clone: In the same sample, other DNA sequences code for this CDR3. This chain's CDR3 is CASREGQETQYF. In nucleotides, the CDR3 is TGTGCCAGCAGGGAGGGCCAAGAGACCCAGTACTTC. This sequence joins TRBV28 and TRBJ2-5; D possibly corresponds to TRBD2 (6 bases). The CDR3 covers 12 residues. Germline CDR1 MDHEN, CDR2 SYDVKM. Trimming pared 6 bases from V and 1 base from J, leaving 6 bases between.

The chain carries TRBV15 and TRBJ2-7, with no clear D. With 5 bases removed from V and 6 bases from J, the gap between germline ends came to 17 bases. CDR3 length: 14 amino acids. Germline CDR1 reads LNHNV; CDR2 reads YYDKDF (reference sequence). The CDR3 DNA is TGTGCCACCAGCCCTACCCTTCGACGGGCCGAGCAGTACTTC. Amino acids: CATSPTLRRAEQYF.

The chain uses TRBV28 and TRBJ1-2; D gene ambiguous. Germline loops: CDR1 MDHEN, CDR2 SYDVKM. Trimming removed 2 bases from V and 8 bases from J, with 15 bases in between. The CDR3 runs 14 residues. CDR3 protein: CASSLTTATGGYTF. DNA of the CDR3: TGTGCCAGCAGTTTAACGACCGCCACCGGAGGCTACACCTTC.

This clone is a singleton in its sample. This chain joins TRBV7-9 and TRBJ1-5; D unclear. CDR3 length: 12 residues. Between the trimmed V and J ends, which lost 4 bases and 3 bases, there was a span of 4 bases. Germline loops: CDR1 SEHNR, CDR2 FQNEAQ (reference sequence). The CDR3 loop reads CASSSNNQPQHF. The DNA of the CDR3 is TGTGCCAGCAGCTCAAACAATCAGCCCCAGCATTTT.

This clone has a handful of counts. The J gene is TRBJ1-1, the V gene TRBV19; TRBD1 is a possible D gene (5 bases). The CDR3 spans 14 residues. Germline V CDR1 and CDR2: LNHDA, SQIVND (reference sequence). V was shortened by 5 bases and J by 5 bases, with 15 bases between the two germline ends. The CDR3 sequence: CASSVKQRGTEAFF. The CDR3 nucleotides are TGTGCCAGTAGTGTCAAACAGCGGGGGACTGAAGCTTTCTTT.

This CDR3 reads CASSLGPASGQPQHF. The CDR3 DNA reads TGCGCCAGCAGCTTGGGGCCAGCCAGCGGGCAGCCCCAGCATTTT. The V and J genes are TRBV5-1 and TRBJ1-5; D not resolved. From germline, CDR1 is SGHRS and CDR2 YFSETQ. This CDR3 region has 15 residues. Trimming took off 0 bases at V and 7 bases at J, with 14 bases between the two ends.

The J gene is TRBJ2-7, the V gene TRBV4-1; 8 bases agree with TRBD2. Germline V gene data show CDR1 as MGHRA and CDR2 as YSYEKL. The CDR3 runs 16 residues. The J segment lost 5 bases and the V segment lost 1 base, leaving 10 bases of the junction unmatched. Here the CDR3 DNA reads TGCGCCAGCAGCCAAGTCCCCCTAGCGGGCCACGACGAGCAGTACTTC. It translates to CASSQVPLAGHDEQYF.

The chain employs TRBV5-1 and TRBJ2-3; 9 positions match TRBD2. J lost 6 bases, V lost 4 bases, and 12 bases had no gene match. The length of the CDR3 is 16 residues. The germline gives CDR1 SGHRS, CDR2 YFSETQ. The CDR3 region is CASSPAGGAFSDTQYF. Written as DNA, the CDR3 is TGCGCCAGCAGCCCGGCGGGGGGGGCATTCTCGGATACGCAGTATTTT. Looking up the rest from reference TRBV5-1 and TRBJ2-3 gives the full variable domain: KAGVTQTPRYLIKTRGQQVTLSCSPISGHRSVSWYQQTPGQGLQFLFEYFSETQRNKGNFPGRFSGRQFSNSRSEMNVSTLELGDSALYLCASSPAGGAFSDTQYFGPGTRLTVL.

V is TRBV18 and J is TRBJ2-3; the D gene is possibly TRBD1 (5 bases). Trimming shortened V by 0 bases and J by 7 bases, and 14 bases separated the two germline ends. The CDR3 loop spans 15 amino acids. Germline CDR1 KGHSH, CDR2 LQKENI. The DNA for the CDR3 is TGTGCCAGCTCACCACCGGCGCAGGGAATTAATACGCAGTATTTT. Translation: CASSPPAQGINTQYF.

V is TRBV5-8 and J is TRBJ2-3, with TRBD2 matching 13 bases. This CDR3 has 17 residues. CDR1 is SGHTS, CDR2 YDEGEE, per germline. J was trimmed by 7 bases and V by 6 bases; bases with no gene match: 14. Here the CDR3 DNA reads TGTGCCAGCATTCCCGGGACTAGCGGGACCCCCACTTATACGCAGTATTTT. Residues: CASIPGTSGTPTYTQYF.

V usage is TRBV6-6 and J usage is TRBJ2-7; 9 bases are a match to TRBD2. Trimming at V came to 0 bases and at J to 6 bases, leaving 6 bases not matched to a gene. Germline lookup yields CDR1 MNHNY and CDR2 SVGAGI (reference sequence). The CDR3 totals 15 residues. CDR3 sequence reads: CASSYSLAGVSEQYF. The CDR3 DNA reads TGTGCCAGCAGTTACTCCTTAGCGGGAGTATCCGAGCAGTACTTC.

The chain carries TRBV2 and TRBJ1-3, with D possibly TRBD1 on 5 matching bases. This CDR3 region has 14 residues. Germline CDR1 SNHLY, CDR2 FYNNEI. The V end was cut by 5 bases, the J end by 4 bases, with 12 bases between. The CDR3, as DNA: TGTGCCAGCAGTCGTCAGGGAGGAGGAAACACCATATATTTT. Protein: CASSRQGGGNTIYF.

The chain is built from TRBV10-3 and TRBJ2-7; D is uncertain. The CDR3 covers 15 residues. CDR1 is ENHRY and CDR2 is SYGVKD in the germline V gene. V lost 0 bases and J 1 base, leaving 10 bases between the germline ends. CDR3 amino acids: CAISESVAGSYEQYF. DNA for the CDR3: TGTGCCATCAGTGAGTCGGTCGCCGGTTCCTACGAGCAGTACTTC.

The J gene is TRBJ2-3, the V gene TRBV5-1, with unresolved D. The CDR3 is 14 residues long. In germline, CDR1 is SGHRS, CDR2 YFSETQ. V lost 8 bases to trimming and J lost 0 bases, with 13 bases between them. The CDR3 bases are TGCGCCAGTACCTACAGTACTAGCACAGATACGCAGTATTTT. Protein: CASTYSTSTDTQYF.

This chain connects TRBV27 to TRBJ2-7, with 9 bases lining up with TRBD2. Germline V gene data show CDR1 as MNHEY and CDR2 as SMNVEV (reference sequence). V lost 5 bases and J lost 3; bases outside the gene matches: 2. This CDR3 has 13 residues. This CDR3 reads CASSRLAVYEQYF. The CDR3 bases are TGTGCCAGCAGTAGACTAGCGGTCTACGAGCAGTACTTC.

This chain connects TRBV4-1 to TRBJ2-7, with 7 bases matching TRBD2. The junction had 8 bases not matched to a gene; V was cut back by 4 bases and J by 5 bases. Germline-derived CDR1 and CDR2 are MGHRA and YSYEKL. The CDR3 has 14 amino acids. The DNA of the CDR3 is TGCGCCAGCAGCCTTCCGCAGCGGGGCCACGAGCAGTACTTC. Encoded protein: CASSLPQRGHEQYF.

The chain couples TRBV7-3 to TRBJ2-3, with a tentative D call TRBD2 (7 bases). CDR3 size: 16 residues. Germline CDR1 reads SGHTA; CDR2 reads FQGTGA. The V gene lost 5 bases and the J gene lost 1 base, with 16 bases spanning the gap. CDR3 in DNA: TGTGCCAGCAGCCGGGGGGCGGGAGAAGGCACAGATACGCAGTATTTT. It specifies CASSRGAGEGTDTQYF.

The gene calls are TRBV9 and TRBJ2-1; D gene uncertain. The ends were cut back, 4 bases at V and 0 bases at J, with 11 bases in the middle. The CDR3 runs 15 residues. Germline values: CDR1 SGDLS, CDR2 YYNGEE. The CDR3 region is CASSPDLSSYNEQFF. The CDR3 DNA sequence: TGTGCCAGCAGCCCAGACCTAAGCTCCTACAATGAGCAGTTCTTC.

The V and J genes are TRBV27 and TRBJ2-3; 8 nucleotides align to TRBD2. The J segment lost 6 bases and the V segment lost 3 bases, leaving 8 bases of the junction unmatched. This CDR3 has 15 amino acids. The germline CDR1 and CDR2 sequences are MNHEY and SMNVEV (reference sequence). The CDR3 protein is CASSFRTSLVDTQYF. The DNA of the CDR3 is TGTGCCAGCAGTTTCCGGACTAGCTTGGTGGATACGCAGTATTTT.

V usage is TRBV30 and J usage is TRBJ2-7; 8 bases align to TRBD1. The CDR3 runs to 14 residues. After removal of 3 bases from V and 0 bases from J, the junction contained 4 bases not matched to a gene. The germline V gene has CDR1 GTSNPN and CDR2 SVGIG (reference sequence). CDR3 sequence reads: CAWSRDRSSYEQYF. DNA of the CDR3: TGTGCCTGGAGCCGGGACAGGAGCTCCTACGAGCAGTACTTC.

The rearrangement uses TRBV7-8 and TRBJ2-7; D unresolved. V was clipped by 5 bases and J by 0 bases, with 11 bases between them. Germline V lookup: CDR1 SGHVS, CDR2 FQNEAQ. The CDR3 spans 14 residues. The CDR3 protein is CASSTLTGSYEQYF. CDR3 nucleotides: TGTGCCAGCAGCACCTTGACGGGCTCCTACGAGCAGTACTTC. Using reference TRBV7-8 and TRBJ2-7 for the parts outside the CDR3, the full variable domain is GAGVSQSPRYKVAKRGQDVALRCDPISGHVSLFWYQQALGQGPEFLTYFQNEAQLDKSGLPSDRFFAERPEGSVSTLKIQRTQQEDSAVYLCASSTLTGSYEQYFGPGTRLTVT.

This rearrangement joins TRBV18 to TRBJ2-6; 7 bases align to TRBD1. The CDR3 consists of 18 residues. After removal of 4 bases from V and 0 bases from J, the junction contained 9 bases not matched to a gene. Germline V gene sequence: CDR1 KGHSH, CDR2 LQKENI. As DNA, the CDR3 is TGTGCCAGCTCACAAACGGGACAGCCACTCTCTGGGGCCAACGTCCTGACTTTC. As protein: CASSQTGQPLSGANVLTF.

The chain is built from TRBV5-1 and TRBJ2-3, with 8 bases that match TRBD2. The CDR3 contains 16 residues. CDR1 is SGHRS, CDR2 YFSETQ, per germline. The J segment lost 6 bases and the V segment lost 5 bases, leaving 14 bases of the junction unmatched. The CDR3 sequence is CASRFIAGIGGDTQYF. The CDR3 DNA reads TGCGCCAGCAGATTTATAGCGGGAATAGGGGGGGATACGCAGTATTTT.

The chain couples TRBV30 to TRBJ2-7; a weak D match, TRBD1 (6 bases). V was trimmed by 3 bases and J by 1 base, leaving 10 bases between them. CDR1 and CDR2 from the germline V gene are GTSNPN and SVGIG (reference sequence). This CDR3 comprises 13 residues. CDR3 protein: CAWRLTGSYEQYF. The CDR3 DNA sequence: TGTGCCTGGAGGCTGACAGGTTCCTACGAGCAGTACTTC. The whole variable domain, remainder taken from reference TRBV30 and TRBJ2-7, is SQTIHQWPATLVQPVGSPLSLECTVEGTSNPNLYWYRQAAGRGLQLLFYSVGIGQISSEVPQNLSASRPQDRQFILSSKKLLLSDSGFYLCAWRLTGSYEQYFGPGTRLTVT.

The chain employs TRBV28 and TRBJ2-5; TRBD2 aligns across 12 bases. Germline V gene lookup returns CDR1 MDHEN and CDR2 SYDVKM. The CDR3 covers 18 residues. The V and J ends lost 4 bases and 4 bases, in that order; junction bases with no gene match: 13. The CDR3 loop is CASSYPLRLAGVSETQYF. For the CDR3, the DNA is TGTGCCAGCAGTTATCCCCTCAGACTAGCGGGAGTATCAGAGACCCAGTACTTC.

V and J are TRBV7-9 and TRBJ2-1, with D tentatively TRBD2 (5 bases). CDR1 is SEHNR and CDR2 is FQNEAQ in the germline V gene (reference sequence). Trimming left V 1 base short and J 2 bases short, with 6 bases between. The CDR3 totals 14 residues. The DNA of the CDR3 is TGTGCCAGCAGCTTAGAAGCGGCCTACAATGAGCAGTTCTTC. The encoded protein is CASSLEAAYNEQFF.